Below are 7 T cell receptor beta chains sequenced from a single sample in a study of T cell responses to AZD1222 COVID-19 vaccine. Clones were read by immunoSEQ multiplex PCR, and TCRdb kept only the in-frame ones, dropping some. The data hold more than 95,000 clones, with about 88% observed a single time. Sequenced material: peripheral blood, taken on day 0 of AZD1222 vaccination. These receptors came from an adult in good health.

The table lists this clone with a count of one. The CDR3 nucleotides are TGTGCCAGCAGTCCCTCGACTAGCGGACCTTACAATGAGCAGTTCTTC. Its protein is CASSPSTSGPYNEQFF. The chain carries TRBV5-6 and TRBJ2-1; 9 bases map to TRBD2. The length of the CDR3 is 16 residues. With V trimmed by 5 bases and J by 4 bases, 10 bases remained unmatched. Germline assignment: CDR1 SGHDT and CDR2 YYEEEE.

The chain is built from TRBV11-1 and TRBJ2-2; D gene unclear. Trimming left V 6 bases short and J 0 bases short, with 11 bases between. Per germline, CDR1 SGHAT and CDR2 FQDESV (reference sequence). CDR3 length: 15 amino acids. Here the CDR3 DNA reads TGTGCCAGCAGTAAAGGCCAGGCGAACACCGGGGAGCTGTTTTTT. Its translation: CASSKGQANTGELFF. Based on the CDR3 plus reference TRBV11-1 and TRBJ2-2, the full variable domain is EAEVAQSPRYKITEKSQAVAFWCDPISGHATLYWYRQILGQGPELLVQFQDESVVDDSQLPKDRFSAERLKGVDSTLKIQPAELGDSAMYLCASSKGQANTGELFFGEGSRLTVL.

This sequence joins TRBV4-1 and TRBJ1-5; 7 bases agree with TRBD1. The length of the CDR3 is 19 residues. CDR1 is MGHRA, CDR2 YSYEKL, per germline. The V gene end was trimmed by 5 bases and the J gene end by 2 bases; junction bases not matched to a gene: 18. The CDR3 protein is CASSSTPDRVITGNQPQHF. As DNA, the CDR3 is TGCGCCAGCAGCTCGACCCCCGACAGGGTAATTACGGGCAATCAGCCCCAGCATTTT.

V and J are TRBV29-1 and TRBJ2-3; D might be TRBD2 (6 bases). V was trimmed by 0 bases and J by 8 bases, leaving 15 bases between them. The germline CDR1 and CDR2 sequences are SQVTM and ANQGSEA. The CDR3 runs 14 residues. CDR3 nucleotide sequence: TGCAGCGTTGAAGATCTTCGGAGGGCCCCTACGCAGTATTTT. It is translated as CSVEDLRRAPTQYF.

This clone was recorded once. The gene calls are TRBV6-5 and TRBJ2-7, with a possible D match to TRBD2 (6 bases). Germline V gene sequence: CDR1 MNHEY, CDR2 SVGAGI. The CDR3 is 15 residues long. Trimming shortened V by 3 bases and J by 2 bases, and 14 bases separated the two germline ends. The CDR3 bases are TGTGCCAGCAGTTATGGAGGAGGAGGGGCCTACGAGCAGTACTTC. Protein product: CASSYGGGGAYEQYF.

The chain carries TRBV6-4 and TRBJ2-3; 9 nucleotides align to TRBD1. Germline CDR1 MRHNA, CDR2 SNTAGT. This CDR3 region has 14 residues. With V trimmed by 4 bases and J by 1 base, 0 bases remained unmatched. CDR3 in DNA: TGTGCCAGCAGTGGGACAGGGGGCACAGATACGCAGTATTTT. Protein: CASSGTGGTDTQYF.

The chain has TRBV4-3 and TRBJ1-6, with a possible D match to TRBD1 (5 bases). Trimming left V 0 bases short and J 8 bases short, with 8 bases between. The CDR3 runs to 14 residues. Germline V CDR1 and CDR2: LGHNA, YSLEER. The CDR3 DNA sequence: TGCGCCAGCAGCCAAGATGGGGGGGATTCACCCCTCCACTTT. Translating gives CASSQDGGDSPLHF.